This TCR beta chain was found in a study of T cell responses to AZD1222 COVID-19 vaccine. The study's findings and limits: Samples come after the peak T cell response, not at day 14. The donor cohort was predominantly white British with a female majority, and clonal diversity may have been underestimated. Of the AZD1222 recipients, only six or seven were seropositive at baseline.

As for this clone: Its antigen is unknown. This same CDR3 is encoded by further DNA sequences in the sample.

The table came from immunoSEQ multiplex PCR; TCRdb's copy has only in-frame clones and leaves some out. This table has around 140,000 clones, about 91% appearing once. The CDR3 has 13 residues. Germline V CDR1 and CDR2: SEHNR, FQNEAQ (reference sequence). V lost 4 bases, J lost 0 bases, and 6 bases lay in between. The receptor's source is an adult who received the AZD1222 COVID-19 vaccine. The V gene is TRBV7-9, the J gene TRBJ1-1; D is ambiguous. The sequenced sample was peripheral blood, obtained 28 days after the second AZD1222 dose. This chain's CDR3 is CASSSQMNTEAFF. The CDR3 region has the DNA TGTGCCAGCAGCTCCCAGATGAACACTGAAGCTTTCTTT.